This record covers a single T cell receptor beta chain. The antigen is undetermined. This sample stems from a study of identical twins. Study results and caveats: In cord blood, abundant beta clonotypes had fewer insertions; memory showed no trend. Twins shared beta out-of-frame sequences in excess, but this excess was weaker. Out-of-frame TCR alpha sharing observed in monozygotic twins exceeded model estimates.

Using its own MiXCR run on the 5' RACE reads, TCRdb lists one record per CDR3 protein. The table shows fewer than 250,000 distinct CDR3 sequences, with roughly 9.4% occurring only once. Per germline, CDR1 SGHRS and CDR2 YFSETQ. The CDR3 runs 16 residues. Trimming took 5 bases from V and 10 from J; bases not matched to a gene: 18. V gene TRBV5-1 combines with J gene TRBJ2-1; 7 nucleotides line up with TRBD1. This TCR was recovered from a woman aged 18-29 years in good health. The material sequenced was memory (CD45RO+) T cells sorted from blood. CDR3 in DNA: TGCGCCAGCAGTTACACGGGACAGTCCCGGGTTGAGGAGCAGTTCTTC. Its translation: CASSYTGQSRVEEQFF.